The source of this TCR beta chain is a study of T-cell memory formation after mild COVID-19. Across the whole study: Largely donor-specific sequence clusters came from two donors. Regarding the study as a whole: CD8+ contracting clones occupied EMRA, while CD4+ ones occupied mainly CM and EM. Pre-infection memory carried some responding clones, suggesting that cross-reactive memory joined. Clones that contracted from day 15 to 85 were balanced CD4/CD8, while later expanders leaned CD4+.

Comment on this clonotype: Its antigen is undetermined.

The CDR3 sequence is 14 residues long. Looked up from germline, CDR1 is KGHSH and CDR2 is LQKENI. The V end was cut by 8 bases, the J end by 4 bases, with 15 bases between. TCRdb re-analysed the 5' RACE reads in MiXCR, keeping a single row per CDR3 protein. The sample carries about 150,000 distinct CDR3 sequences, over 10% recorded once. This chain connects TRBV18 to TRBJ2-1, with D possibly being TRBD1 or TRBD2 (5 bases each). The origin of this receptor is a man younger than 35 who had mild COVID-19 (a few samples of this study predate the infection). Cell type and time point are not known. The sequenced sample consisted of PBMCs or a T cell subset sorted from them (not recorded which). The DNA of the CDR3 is TGTGCCAGCCGAGGGGCCGGAATTTACAATGAGCAGTTCTTC. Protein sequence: CASRGAGIYNEQFF.